The 8 T cell receptor beta chains in this list originate from one sample, sequenced in a study of neurological immune-mediated disorders. TCRdb recomputed calls from the 5' RACE reads with MiXCR, one row per CDR3 protein. The repertoire holds about 35,000 distinct CDR3 sequences, more than 6.5% seen once, with roughly 4.5% in the top ten. Material for sequencing was PBMCs. The receptors stem from a woman between 40 and 55 years old in good health.

As regards this clonotype: This may arise from a read error, as a much more abundant clone is one base away. The conserved closing phenylalanine or tryptophan is absent in this CDR3, likely reflecting a read error. This chain joins TRBV15 and TRBJ1-2; tentatively, D is TRBD1 (6 bases). CDR3 length: 15 residues. Germline V gene data show CDR1 as LNHNV and CDR2 as YYDKDF (reference sequence). V lost 6 bases to trimming and J lost 6 bases, with 20 bases between them. The CDR3 DNA sequence: TGTGCCACCAGTCCCAGGGTGGGGGCGCAGGATGGCTACACCGTC. This codes for CATSPRVGAQDGYTV.

This clonotype was counted many times. V gene TRBV4-1 combines with J gene TRBJ1-1; D unresolved. The V end was cut by 1 base, the J end by 2 bases, with 11 bases between. The CDR3 totals 15 residues. Per germline, CDR1 MGHRA and CDR2 YSYEKL. CDR3 DNA sequence: TGCGCCAGCAGCCAAGGGAGTTTCGAAAACACTGAAGCTTTCTTT. This gives the protein CASSQGSFENTEAFF.

In this sample, this clonotype turned up many times. The chain combines TRBV5-1 with TRBJ2-7, with 8 bases that match TRBD1. Germline CDR1 SGHRS, CDR2 YFSETQ. The CDR3 contains 14 residues. After removal of 3 bases from V and 0 bases from J, the junction contained 2 bases not matched to a gene. DNA of the CDR3: TGCGCCAGCAGCTCCGGACAGGGCTCCTACGAGCAGTACGTC. Translating gives CASSSGQGSYEQYV.

The chain links TRBV24-1 to TRBJ2-3; D may be TRBD1 (5 bases). This CDR3 has 13 residues. CDR1 is KGHDR, CDR2 SFDVKD, per germline. With 4 bases removed from V and 7 bases from J, the gap between germline ends came to 11 bases. The CDR3 is CATSDPGANTQYF. The CDR3 DNA follows: TGTGCCACCAGTGACCCTGGGGCTAATACGCAGTATTTT.

This clonotype was recorded at least ten times. The CDR3 reads CASSPKGYTEAFF. CDR3 nucleotides: TGTGCCAGCAGCCCCAAAGGGTACACTGAAGCTTTCTTT. This rearrangement joins TRBV6-2 or TRBV6-3 to TRBJ1-1; D is ambiguous. CDR1 and CDR2 from the germline V gene are MNHEY and SVGEGT. The CDR3 has 13 residues. V was pared by 6 bases and J by 3 bases, with 11 bases between.

This clonotype was counted at least ten times. CDR3 residues: CASSLSQGRETQYF. For the CDR3, the DNA is TGTGCCAGCAGCTTATCACAGGGGCGGGAGACCCAGTACTTC. The chain uses TRBV5-4 and TRBJ2-5; 7 bases match TRBD1. In germline, CDR1 is SGHNT, CDR2 YYREEE (reference sequence). The CDR3 runs 14 residues. J lost 5 bases, V lost 2 bases, and 6 bases had no gene match. Based on the CDR3 plus reference TRBV5-4 and TRBJ2-5, the full variable domain is ETGVTQSPTHLIKTRGQQVTLRCSSQSGHNTVSWYQQALGQGPQFIFQYYREEENGRGNFPPRFSGLQFPNYSSELNVNALELDDSALYLCASSLSQGRETQYFGPGTRLLVL.

This clonotype was counted ten times or more. The chain couples TRBV5-1 to TRBJ1-2; possibly TRBD1 for D (5 bases). Germline values: CDR1 SGHRS, CDR2 YFSETQ. This CDR3 comprises 15 residues. V lost 1 base and J lost 4, with 14 bases in between. The CDR3 protein is CASSLTRTLPYGYTF. The DNA of the CDR3 is TGCGCCAGCAGCTTGACACGGACATTGCCCTATGGCTACACCTTC.

This clonotype was seen at least ten times. This chain connects TRBV6-2 or TRBV6-3 to TRBJ2-1; 10 nucleotides agree with TRBD2. The CDR3 sequence is 16 residues long. Germline lookup yields CDR1 MNHEY and CDR2 SVGEGT. With V trimmed by 4 bases and J by 1 base, 4 bases remained unmatched. CDR3 loop: CASSSSGGTSYNEQFF. CDR3 DNA: TGTGCCAGCAGTTCTAGCGGGGGTACGTCCTACAATGAGCAGTTCTTC.